This T cell receptor beta chain was recovered during a study of blood T cells in healthy people across ages. With a J-beta primer mix and a sample-barcoded 5' primer, a second PCR ran about 7 to 12 cycles. TCRdb redid the calling of the 5' RACE reads with MiXCR, one entry per CDR3 protein. Counted here are some 1.6 million distinct CDR3 sequences, roughly a third occurring once; the ten biggest clones make up approximately 10%. The clonotype comes from a woman between 25 and 40 years old in good health. Material for sequencing was blood.

CDR3 sequence reads: CASSTLQGPDFSNQPQHF. The CDR3 coding sequence is TGTGCCAGCAGTACCCTACAGGGGCCGGACTTCAGCAATCAGCCCCAGCATTTT. This chain uses TRBV27 with TRBJ1-5; 7 bases match TRBD1. Germline V lookup: CDR1 MNHEY, CDR2 SMNVEV (reference sequence). Trimming took 5 bases from V and 1 from J; bases not matched to a gene: 14. This CDR3 is built from 18 residues.